The 12 T cell receptor beta chains listed next were all sequenced from one sample in a study of cytotoxic CD8 clonotypes in ibrutinib-treated CLL. Using immunoSEQ multiplex PCR, the repertoire was profiled, and TCRdb retains in-frame clones only, with some absent. The sample includes 20,000 to 25,000 clones, about 70% seen only once; the top ten take approximately 30%. The sample in question was PBMCs, obtained after 24 months of ibrutinib treatment. These receptors all stem from a human donor with chronic lymphocytic leukemia.

This rearrangement joins TRBV7-6 to TRBJ1-1, with a weak D call TRBD1 (5 bases). Trimming removed 11 bases from V and 3 bases from J, with 16 bases in between. This CDR3 region has 13 residues. The germline gives CDR1 SGHVS, CDR2 FNYEAQ. The CDR3 region has the DNA TGTGCCGGGGCCCCCGGGAGAGACACTGAAGCTTTCTTT. It translates to CAGAPGRDTEAFF.

The DNA for the CDR3 is TGCGCCAGCAGCCACGGGGGGGAGGGAAACACCATATATTTT. As protein: CASSHGGEGNTIYF. The V and J genes are TRBV4-1 and TRBJ1-3; tentatively, D is TRBD1 (5 bases). Germline CDR1 is MGHRA and CDR2 is YSYEKL. The CDR3 contains 14 residues. V shed 3 bases and J shed 4 bases, with 10 bases lying between them.

The table lists this clone with a count of one. The chain joins TRBV28 to TRBJ1-1; D call uncertain. Germline CDR1 and CDR2: MDHEN and SYDVKM. The V gene lost 3 bases and the J gene lost 5 bases, with 10 bases spanning the gap. The CDR3 covers 13 residues. The CDR3 region is CASSFAAGTEAFF. CDR3 DNA: TGTGCCAGCAGTTTCGCAGCGGGGACTGAAGCTTTCTTT.

This chain joins TRBV5-1 and TRBJ2-3, with 7 positions matching TRBD2. Germline V gene sequence: CDR1 SGHRS, CDR2 YFSETQ. V lost 7 bases to trimming and J lost 5 bases; unmatched junction nucleotides: 10. This CDR3 spans 14 amino acids. This CDR3 is CASRSAGQEDTQYF. The CDR3 nucleotides read TGCGCCAGCCGCTCAGCGGGGCAAGAAGATACGCAGTATTTT.

This clone came up once. V and J are TRBV5-6 and TRBJ2-7; 8 bases are shared with TRBD1. V shed 5 bases and J 5 bases; nucleotides not matched to a gene: 12. CDR3 length equals 15 residues. Germline values: CDR1 SGHDT, CDR2 YYEEEE. The CDR3 reads CASSSQGDLAHEQYF. CDR3 bases: TGTGCCAGCAGTTCACAGGGGGATCTTGCCCACGAGCAGTACTTC.

This clone was detected ten times or more. In DNA form, the CDR3 reads TGTGCCAGCAGCAGGACCCGAAGCGATAACACTGAAGCTTTCTTT. This gives the protein CASSRTRSDNTEAFF. The genes are TRBV7-2 and TRBJ1-1, with D uncertain. Germline V gene lookup returns CDR1 SGHTA and CDR2 FQGNSA. V lost 5 bases to trimming and J lost 2 bases, with 15 bases between them. The CDR3 spans 15 residues.

The rearrangement links TRBV5-1 to TRBJ1-5; D unresolved. Germline V lookup: CDR1 SGHRS, CDR2 YFSETQ. The CDR3 runs 15 residues. Trimming took 0 bases from V and 7 from J, leaving 14 bases between them. CDR3 amino acids: CASSLDSARGQPQHF. The DNA of the CDR3 is TGCGCCAGCAGCTTGGACTCGGCCCGCGGGCAGCCCCAGCATTTT.

This CDR3 is CASSRTGTGGEAFF. DNA for the CDR3: TGTGCCAGCTCACGAACCGGGACAGGGGGTGAAGCTTTCTTT. The genes are TRBV18 and TRBJ1-1; 11 nucleotides agree with TRBD1. Germline values: CDR1 KGHSH, CDR2 LQKENI. V was pared by 4 bases and J by 7 bases, with 5 bases of the junction left unmatched. This CDR3 spans 14 amino acids.

J is TRBJ2-1 and V is TRBV29-1, with D possibly being TRBD2 (5 bases). Germline-derived CDR1 and CDR2 are SQVTM and ANQGSEA. Trimming cost V 5 bases and J 8 bases, with 22 bases left between them. The CDR3 runs 15 residues. The DNA of the CDR3 is TGCAGCGTTCTCCCCCGGGAATTCACGGGTTATGAGCAGTTCTTC. The encoded protein is CSVLPREFTGYEQFF.

The chain joins TRBV19 to TRBJ2-5, with no clear D. Trimming took 6 bases from V and 8 from J, leaving 16 bases between them. CDR1 and CDR2 from the germline V gene are LNHDA and SQIVND (reference sequence). The CDR3 contains 13 residues. The CDR3 reads CASRDRAGTTQYF. In nucleotides, the CDR3 is TGTGCCAGTAGAGACCGGGCCGGCACAACCCAGTACTTC. Combining the CDR3 with reference TRBV19 and TRBJ2-5 gives the whole variable domain DGGITQSPKYLFRKEGQNVTLSCEQNLNHDAMYWYRQDPGQGLRLIYYSQIVNDFQKGDIAEGYSVSREKKESFPLTVTSAQKNPTAFYLCASRDRAGTTQYFGPGTRLLVL.

The chain links TRBV13 to TRBJ1-2; 7 bases are a match to TRBD1. The V segment lost 2 bases and the J segment 7 bases; nucleotides outside the gene matches: 7. Germline assignment: CDR1 PRHDT and CDR2 FYEKMQ (reference sequence). The CDR3 has 14 residues. The CDR3 DNA reads TGTGCCAGCAGCTTACCTGACAGGGTATTTGGCTACACCTTC. Translating it yields CASSLPDRVFGYTF.

The chain joins TRBV10-3 to TRBJ1-3; perhaps TRBD1 as D (5 bases). Germline V gives CDR1 ENHRY, CDR2 SYGVKD. Trimming cost V 6 bases and J 0 bases, with 12 bases left between them. This CDR3 has 15 residues. The CDR3, as DNA: TGTGCCATCAGCTGGAAGGGGTACTCTGGAAACACCATATATTTT. Translated: CAISWKGYSGNTIYF.